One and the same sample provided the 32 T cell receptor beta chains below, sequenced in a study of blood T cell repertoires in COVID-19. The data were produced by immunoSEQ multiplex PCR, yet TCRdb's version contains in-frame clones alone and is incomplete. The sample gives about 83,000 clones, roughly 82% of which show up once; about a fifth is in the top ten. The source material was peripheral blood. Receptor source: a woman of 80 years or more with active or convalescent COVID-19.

This chain's CDR3 is CASSDPRGSPNTIYF. CDR3 in DNA: TGTGCCAGTAGTGACCCCAGGGGCTCCCCGAACACCATATATTTT. The chain has TRBV19 and TRBJ1-3, with D possibly being TRBD1 (6 bases). This CDR3 is 15 amino acids long. Trimming removed 5 bases from V and 7 bases from J, with 18 bases in between. CDR1 is LNHDA, CDR2 SQIVND, per germline (reference sequence).

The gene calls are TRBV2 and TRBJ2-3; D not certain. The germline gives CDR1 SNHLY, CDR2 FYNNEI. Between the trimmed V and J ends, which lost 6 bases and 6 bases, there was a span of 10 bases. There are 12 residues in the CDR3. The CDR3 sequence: CASSLMEDTQYF. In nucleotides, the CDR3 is TGTGCCAGCAGCTTGATGGAGGATACGCAGTATTTT.

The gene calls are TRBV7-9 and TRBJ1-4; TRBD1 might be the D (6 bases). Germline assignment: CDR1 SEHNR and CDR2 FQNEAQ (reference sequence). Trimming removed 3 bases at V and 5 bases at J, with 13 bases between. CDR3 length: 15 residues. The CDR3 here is CASSFQGSGNEKLFF. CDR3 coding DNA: TGTGCCAGCAGCTTCCAGGGGAGTGGGAATGAAAAACTGTTTTTT.

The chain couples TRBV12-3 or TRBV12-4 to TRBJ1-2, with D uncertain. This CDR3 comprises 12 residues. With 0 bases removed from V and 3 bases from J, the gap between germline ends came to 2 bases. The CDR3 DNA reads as TGTGCCAGCAGTTTAGCCTACTATGGCTACACCTTC. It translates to CASSLAYYGYTF.

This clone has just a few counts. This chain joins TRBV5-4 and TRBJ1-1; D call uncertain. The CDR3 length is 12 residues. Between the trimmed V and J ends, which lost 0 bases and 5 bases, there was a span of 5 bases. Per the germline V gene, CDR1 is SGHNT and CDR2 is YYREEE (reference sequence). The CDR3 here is CASSLGLTEAFF. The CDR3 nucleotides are TGTGCCAGCAGCTTGGGTCTGACTGAAGCTTTCTTT.

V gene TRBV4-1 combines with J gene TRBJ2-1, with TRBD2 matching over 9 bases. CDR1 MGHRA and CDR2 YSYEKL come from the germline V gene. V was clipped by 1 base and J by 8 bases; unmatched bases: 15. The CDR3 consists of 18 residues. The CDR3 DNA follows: TGCGCCAGCAGCCAAGCTGACGTGGGGGCTAGCGGGGCTTATGAGCAGTTCTTC. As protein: CASSQADVGASGAYEQFF.

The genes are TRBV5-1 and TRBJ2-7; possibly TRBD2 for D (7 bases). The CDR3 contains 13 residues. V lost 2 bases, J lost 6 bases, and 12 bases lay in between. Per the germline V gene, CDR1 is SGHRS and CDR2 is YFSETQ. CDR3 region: CASSLYRGGEQYF. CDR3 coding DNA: TGCGCCAGCAGCTTATATAGGGGGGGCGAGCAGTACTTC.

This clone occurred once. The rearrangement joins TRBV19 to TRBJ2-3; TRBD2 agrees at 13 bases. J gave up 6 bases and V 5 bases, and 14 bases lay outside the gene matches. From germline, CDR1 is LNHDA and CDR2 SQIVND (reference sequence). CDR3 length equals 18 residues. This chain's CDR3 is CASSFRGPTSGGADTQYF. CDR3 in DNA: TGTGCCAGTAGTTTCCGGGGCCCTACTAGCGGGGGGGCGGATACGCAGTATTTT.

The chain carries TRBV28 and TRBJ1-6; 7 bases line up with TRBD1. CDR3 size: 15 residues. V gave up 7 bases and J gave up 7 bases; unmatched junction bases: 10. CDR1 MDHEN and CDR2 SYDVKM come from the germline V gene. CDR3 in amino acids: CASISTGLFNSPLHF. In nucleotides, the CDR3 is TGTGCCAGCATCTCGACAGGGCTATTCAATTCACCCCTCCACTTT.

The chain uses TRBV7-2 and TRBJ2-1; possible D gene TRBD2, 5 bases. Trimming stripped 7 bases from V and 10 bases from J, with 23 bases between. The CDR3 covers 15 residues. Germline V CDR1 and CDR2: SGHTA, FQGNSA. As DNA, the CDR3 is TGTGCCAGCACCATACGGACTTCCCTGGGCGGCGAGCAGTTCTTC. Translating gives CASTIRTSLGGEQFF.

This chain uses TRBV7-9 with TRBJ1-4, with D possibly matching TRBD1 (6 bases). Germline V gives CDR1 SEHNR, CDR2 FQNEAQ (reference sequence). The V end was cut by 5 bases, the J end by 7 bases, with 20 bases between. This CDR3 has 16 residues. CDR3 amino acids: CASSPRTAKGSEKLFF. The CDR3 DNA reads TGTGCCAGCAGCCCCCGGACAGCAAAAGGGAGTGAAAAACTGTTTTTT.

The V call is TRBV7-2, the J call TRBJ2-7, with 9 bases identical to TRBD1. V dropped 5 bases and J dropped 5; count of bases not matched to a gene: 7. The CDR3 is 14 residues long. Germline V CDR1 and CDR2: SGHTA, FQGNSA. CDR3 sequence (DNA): TGTGCCAGCAGCAGGGACAGGGCAGAGCACGAGCAGTACTTC. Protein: CASSRDRAEHEQYF. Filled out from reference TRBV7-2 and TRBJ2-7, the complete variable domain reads GAGVSQSPSNKVTEKGKDVELRCDPISGHTALYWYRQSLGQGLEFLIYFQGNSAPDKSGLPSDRFSAERTGGSVSTLTIQRTQQEDSAVYLCASSRDRAEHEQYFGPGTRLTVT.

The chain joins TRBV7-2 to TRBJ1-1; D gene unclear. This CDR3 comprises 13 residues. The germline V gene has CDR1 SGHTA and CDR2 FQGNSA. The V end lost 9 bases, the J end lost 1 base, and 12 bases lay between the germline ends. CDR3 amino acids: CASLTEWNTEAFF. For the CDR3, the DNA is TGTGCCAGTTTAACAGAGTGGAACACTGAAGCTTTCTTT.

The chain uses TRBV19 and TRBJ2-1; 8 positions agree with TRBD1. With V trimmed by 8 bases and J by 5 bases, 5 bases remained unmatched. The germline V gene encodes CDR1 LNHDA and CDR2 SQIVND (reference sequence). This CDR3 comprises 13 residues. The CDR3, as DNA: TGTGCCAGTGGTTGGACAGGGAACAATGAGCAGTTCTTC. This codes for CASGWTGNNEQFF. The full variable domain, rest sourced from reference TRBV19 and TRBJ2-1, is DGGITQSPKYLFRKEGQNVTLSCEQNLNHDAMYWYRQDPGQGLRLIYYSQIVNDFQKGDIAEGYSVSREKKESFPLTVTSAQKNPTAFYLCASGWTGNNEQFFGPGTRLTVL.

CDR3 sequence (DNA): TGCGCCAGCAGCCAGAGATGGGGACAGAACACGTACGAGCAGTACTTC. Translated: CASSQRWGQNTYEQYF. V is TRBV4-3 and J is TRBJ2-7, with TRBD1 matching over 7 bases. Germline CDR1 LGHNA, CDR2 YSLEER. The CDR3 consists of 16 residues. Trimming at V came to 3 bases and at J to 4 bases, leaving 12 bases not matched to a gene.

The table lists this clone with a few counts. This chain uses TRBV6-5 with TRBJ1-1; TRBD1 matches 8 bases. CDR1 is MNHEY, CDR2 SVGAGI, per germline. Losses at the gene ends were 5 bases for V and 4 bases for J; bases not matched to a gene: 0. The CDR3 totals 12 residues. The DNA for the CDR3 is TGTGCCAGCAGTACAGGGGGCACTGAAGCTTTCTTT. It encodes CASSTGGTEAFF.

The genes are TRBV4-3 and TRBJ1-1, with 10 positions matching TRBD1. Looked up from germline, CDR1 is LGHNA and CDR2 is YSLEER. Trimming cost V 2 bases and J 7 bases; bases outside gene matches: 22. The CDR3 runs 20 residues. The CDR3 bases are TGCGCCAGCAGCCAAAGGGGCGTAAGAAGACAGGGGGCGCGTGACGGTGAAGCTTTCTTT. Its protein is CASSQRGVRRQGARDGEAFF.

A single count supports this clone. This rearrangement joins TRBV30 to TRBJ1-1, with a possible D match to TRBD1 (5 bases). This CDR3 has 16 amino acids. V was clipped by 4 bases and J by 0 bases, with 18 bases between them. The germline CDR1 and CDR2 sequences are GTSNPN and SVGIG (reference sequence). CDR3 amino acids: CAWIPSGAPMNTEAFF. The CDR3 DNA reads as TGTGCCTGGATCCCAAGTGGGGCCCCGATGAACACTGAAGCTTTCTTT. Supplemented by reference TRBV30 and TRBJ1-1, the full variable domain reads SQTIHQWPATLVQPVGSPLSLECTVEGTSNPNLYWYRQAAGRGLQLLFYSVGIGQISSEVPQNLSASRPQDRQFILSSKKLLLSDSGFYLCAWIPSGAPMNTEAFFGQGTRLTVV.

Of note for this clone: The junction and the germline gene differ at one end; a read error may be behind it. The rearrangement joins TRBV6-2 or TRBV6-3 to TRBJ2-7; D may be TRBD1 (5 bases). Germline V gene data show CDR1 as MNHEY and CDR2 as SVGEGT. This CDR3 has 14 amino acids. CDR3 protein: CASSPMTQTANLRF. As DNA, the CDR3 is TGTGCCAGCAGTCCCATGACCCAGACAGCCAATTTGCGATTC.

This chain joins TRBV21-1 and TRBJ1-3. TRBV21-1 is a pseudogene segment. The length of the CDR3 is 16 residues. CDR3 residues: CASRNPKPESGNTIYF. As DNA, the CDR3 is TGTGCCAGCAGGAACCCCAAGCCCGAATCTGGAAACACCATATATTTT.

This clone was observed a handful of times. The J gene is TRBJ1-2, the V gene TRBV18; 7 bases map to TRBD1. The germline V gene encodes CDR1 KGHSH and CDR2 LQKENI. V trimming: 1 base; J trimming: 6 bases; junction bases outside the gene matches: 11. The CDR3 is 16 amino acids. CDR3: CASSPLGGDRAHGYTF. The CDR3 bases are TGTGCCAGCTCACCACTGGGTGGCGACAGGGCGCATGGCTACACCTTC. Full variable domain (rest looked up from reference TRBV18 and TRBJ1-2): NAGVMQNPRHLVRRRGQEARLRCSPMKGHSHVYWYRQLPEEGLKFMVYLQKENIIDESGMPKERFSAEFPKEGPSILRIQQVVRGDSAAYFCASSPLGGDRAHGYTFGSGTRLTVV.

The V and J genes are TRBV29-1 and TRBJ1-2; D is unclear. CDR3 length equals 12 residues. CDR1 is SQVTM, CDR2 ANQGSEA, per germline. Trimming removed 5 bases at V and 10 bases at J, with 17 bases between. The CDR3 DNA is TGCAGCGTTCGAACGCCCGGGGAATACTACACCTTC. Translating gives CSVRTPGEYYTF. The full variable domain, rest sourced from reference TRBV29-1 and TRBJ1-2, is SAVISQKPSRDICQRGTSLTIQCQVDSQVTMMFWYRQQPGQSLTLIATANQGSEATYESGFVIDKFPISRPNLTFSTLTVSNMSPEDSSIYLCSVRTPGEYYTFGSGTRLTVV.

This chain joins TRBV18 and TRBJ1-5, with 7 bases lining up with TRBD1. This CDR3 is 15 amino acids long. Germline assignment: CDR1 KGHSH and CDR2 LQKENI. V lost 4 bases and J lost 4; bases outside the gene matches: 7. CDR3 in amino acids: CASSLGGQFNQPQHF. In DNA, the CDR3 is TGTGCCAGCTCACTTGGGGGACAGTTTAATCAGCCCCAGCATTTT.

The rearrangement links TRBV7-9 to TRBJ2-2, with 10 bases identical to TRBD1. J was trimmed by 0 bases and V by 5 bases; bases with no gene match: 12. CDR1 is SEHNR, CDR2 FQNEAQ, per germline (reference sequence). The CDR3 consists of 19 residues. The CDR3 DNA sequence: TGTGCCAGCAGCCGAAACCTGGACAGGGGGGGATCGAACACCGGGGAGCTGTTTTTT. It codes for CASSRNLDRGGSNTGELFF.

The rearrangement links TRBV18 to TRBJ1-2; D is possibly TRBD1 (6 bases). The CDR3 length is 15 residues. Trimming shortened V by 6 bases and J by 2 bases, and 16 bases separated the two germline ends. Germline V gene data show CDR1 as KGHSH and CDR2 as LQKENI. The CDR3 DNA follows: TGTGCCAGCTCCCGTCTACAGGGCTCGAACTATGGCTACACCTTC. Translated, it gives CASSRLQGSNYGYTF.

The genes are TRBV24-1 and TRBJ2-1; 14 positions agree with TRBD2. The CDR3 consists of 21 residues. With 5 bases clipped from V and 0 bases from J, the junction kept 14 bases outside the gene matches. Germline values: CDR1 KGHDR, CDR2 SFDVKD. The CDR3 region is CATSVAQYRTSGGSSYNEQFF. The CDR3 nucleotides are TGTGCCACCAGTGTCGCCCAATACCGGACTAGCGGGGGGAGCTCCTACAATGAGCAGTTCTTC.

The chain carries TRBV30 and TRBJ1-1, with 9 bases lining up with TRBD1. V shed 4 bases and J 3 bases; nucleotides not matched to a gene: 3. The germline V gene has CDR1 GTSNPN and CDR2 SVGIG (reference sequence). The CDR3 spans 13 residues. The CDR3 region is CAWNRGRDTEAFF. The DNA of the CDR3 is TGTGCCTGGAACAGGGGGCGTGACACTGAAGCTTTCTTT.

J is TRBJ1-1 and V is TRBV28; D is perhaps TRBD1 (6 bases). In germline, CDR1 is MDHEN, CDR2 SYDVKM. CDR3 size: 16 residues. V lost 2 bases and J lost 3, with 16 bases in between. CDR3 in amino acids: CASSLASGDGDTEAFF. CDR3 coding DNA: TGTGCCAGCAGTTTAGCGTCAGGGGACGGAGACACTGAAGCTTTCTTT.

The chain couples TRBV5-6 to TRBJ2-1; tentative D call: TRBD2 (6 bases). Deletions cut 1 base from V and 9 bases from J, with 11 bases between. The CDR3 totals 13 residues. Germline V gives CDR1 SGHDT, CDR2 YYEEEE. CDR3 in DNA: TGTGCCAGCAGCTTGACCGGGGGTTTTGAGCAGTTCTTC. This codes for CASSLTGGFEQFF. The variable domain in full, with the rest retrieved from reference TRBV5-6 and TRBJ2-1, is DAGVTQSPTHLIKTRGQQVTLRCSPKSGHDTVSWYQQALGQGPQFIFQYYEEEERQRGNFPDRFSGHQFPNYSSELNVNALLLGDSALYLCASSLTGGFEQFFGPGTRLTVL.

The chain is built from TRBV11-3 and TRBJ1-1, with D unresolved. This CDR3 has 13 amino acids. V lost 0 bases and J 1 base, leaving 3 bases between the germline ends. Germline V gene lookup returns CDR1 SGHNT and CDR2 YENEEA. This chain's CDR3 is CASSLERNTEAFF. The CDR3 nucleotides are TGTGCCAGCAGCTTAGAGCGGAACACTGAAGCTTTCTTT.

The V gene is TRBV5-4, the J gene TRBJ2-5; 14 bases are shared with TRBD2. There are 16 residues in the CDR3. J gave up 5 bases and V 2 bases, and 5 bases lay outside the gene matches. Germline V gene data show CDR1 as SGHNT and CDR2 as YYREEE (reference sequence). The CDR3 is CASSLGTSGGVETQYF. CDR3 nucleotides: TGTGCCAGCAGCTTAGGGACTAGCGGGGGTGTCGAGACCCAGTACTTC.

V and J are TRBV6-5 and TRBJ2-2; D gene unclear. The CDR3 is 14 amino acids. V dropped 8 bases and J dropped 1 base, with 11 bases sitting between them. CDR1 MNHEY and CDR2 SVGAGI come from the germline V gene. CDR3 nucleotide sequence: TGTGCCAGCCAACGGTCCTTGAACACCGGGGAGCTGTTTTTT. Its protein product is CASQRSLNTGELFF.